The 6 T cell receptor beta chains listed next were all sequenced from one sample in a study of T cells in Graves' hyperthyroidism and ophthalmopathy. Amplified TCR beta CDR3 regions derived from RNA transcripts. The study used the HTBI primer set for a first-round RT-PCR of the TCR CDR3. Using its own MiXCR run on the multiplex PCR reads, TCRdb lists one record per CDR3 protein. This table has hundreds of thousands of distinct CDR3 sequences, 20% to 25% appearing once. The sample comprised blood. Source of these receptors: a man between 25 and 39 years old with Graves' ophthalmopathy.

For this clonotype: Germline and junction disagree at one end, which may indicate a read error. The chain combines TRBV5-1 with TRBJ1-2, with a weak D call TRBD1 (5 bases). This CDR3 comprises 17 residues. CDR1 is SGHRS, CDR2 YFSETQ, per germline. DNA for the CDR3: TGTGCCAGCAGGACCCGGGACGGGACTATTCATAACTATGGCTACACCTTC. It translates to CASRTRDGTIHNYGYTF.

This clonotype was found many times. V is TRBV20-1 and J is TRBJ1-5, with TRBD1 as a possible D gene (5 bases). The CDR3 sequence is 16 residues long. Trimming stripped 1 base from V and 4 bases from J, with 17 bases between. Per the germline V gene, CDR1 is DFQATT and CDR2 is SNEGSKA (reference sequence). CDR3 loop: CSARGGFGMLNQPQHF. The DNA of the CDR3 is TGCAGTGCTAGAGGGGGGTTTGGCATGCTAAATCAGCCCCAGCATTTT.

This clonotype was found many times. V and J are TRBV20-1 and TRBJ2-1; weak D call: TRBD2 (6 bases). The V end lost 7 bases, the J end lost 1 base, and 11 bases lay between the germline ends. The germline V gene encodes CDR1 DFQATT and CDR2 SNEGSKA (reference sequence). CDR3 length: 13 residues. CDR3 bases: TGCAGTGTTCCAGGGAGGTCCTACAATGAGCAGTTCTTC. It is translated as CSVPGRSYNEQFF.

The rearrangement uses TRBV20-1 and TRBJ1-2; D not certain. Trimming cost V 0 bases and J 4 bases, with 9 bases left between them. Germline V gene data show CDR1 as DFQATT and CDR2 as SNEGSKA (reference sequence). The CDR3 is 13 residues long. As DNA, the CDR3 is TGCAGTGCTAGAGAGGACGGAGGCTATGGCTACACCTTC. Its translation is CSAREDGGYGYTF.

On this clonotype itself: The junction departs from the called germline gene at one end, perhaps through a read error. The chain recombines TRBV12-3 or TRBV12-4 with TRBJ2-3; the D is unclear. The CDR3 is made up of 13 amino acids. CDR3 loop: CASRTHGTDAQYF. The CDR3 DNA reads as TGTGCCAGCAGAACTCATGGCACAGATGCGCAGTATTTT.

In its sample, this clonotype was seen many times. This rearrangement joins TRBV6-2 or TRBV6-3 to TRBJ2-7; no reliable D call. Per the germline V gene, CDR1 is MNHEY and CDR2 is SVGEGT. V was trimmed by 2 bases and J by 3 bases, leaving 14 bases between them. The CDR3 is made up of 15 amino acids. The CDR3 DNA reads as TGTGCCAGCAGTTACGCGATAAGAAGCGACTACGAGCAGTACTTC. Amino acid sequence: CASSYAIRSDYEQYF.